This passage covers 7 T cell receptor beta chains from one sample sequenced in a study of CD8 T cell repertoires and HIV-1 epitope variants. Sequencing was performed with immunoSEQ multiplex PCR; in TCRdb, only in-frame clones are kept and a portion is missing. The sample lists about 6,200 clones; 68% were seen once. No antigens are known for them. Sequenced input: cultured CD8+ T cells derived from PBMCs. These receptors originate from a male donor with HIV.

The chain has TRBV5-1 and TRBJ2-1; D remains unclear. This CDR3 has 13 residues. Germline V CDR1 and CDR2: SGHRS, YFSETQ. V lost 3 bases and J 0 bases, leaving 4 bases between the germline ends. This chain's CDR3 is CASSSSSYNEQFF. CDR3 sequence (DNA): TGCGCCAGCAGCTCCAGCTCCTACAATGAGCAGTTCTTC.

The chain carries TRBV2 and TRBJ2-1; 7 bases are shared with TRBD2. This CDR3 comprises 15 residues. With 5 bases clipped from V and 2 bases from J, the junction kept 6 bases outside the gene matches. Per germline, CDR1 SNHLY and CDR2 FYNNEI. The DNA of the CDR3 is TGTGCCAGCAGTCAAACCGGGACTACCTACAATGAGCAGTTCTTC. This gives the protein CASSQTGTTYNEQFF. Supplemented by reference TRBV2 and TRBJ2-1, the full variable domain reads EPEVTQTPSHQVTQMGQEVILRCVPISNHLYFYWYRQILGQKVEFLVSFYNNEISEKSEIFDDQFSVERPDGSNFTLKIRSTKLEDSAMYFCASSQTGTTYNEQFFGPGTRLTVL.

This sequence joins TRBV19 and TRBJ2-7, with D perhaps TRBD1 or TRBD2 (5 bases each). Between the trimmed V and J ends, which lost 5 bases and 2 bases, there was a span of 13 bases. The CDR3 length is 14 residues. In germline, CDR1 is LNHDA, CDR2 SQIVND (reference sequence). The CDR3 DNA follows: TGTGCCAGTAGTCTCCGGGACGGAACCTACGAGCAGTACTTC. This translates into CASSLRDGTYEQYF.

This chain uses TRBV6-5 with TRBJ2-7; D might be TRBD2 (7 bases). The germline CDR1 and CDR2 sequences are MNHEY and SVGAGI. V lost 3 bases and J 4 bases, leaving 16 bases between the germline ends. CDR3 length: 15 residues. The CDR3 DNA reads as TGTGCCAGCAGTTATTCGCCCGGGGGGCTTTACGAGCAGTACTTC. Protein product: CASSYSPGGLYEQYF.

This clone appeared a few times. The chain couples TRBV4-3 to TRBJ2-1, with a possible D match to TRBD2 (5 bases). Germline V gene sequence: CDR1 LGHNA, CDR2 YSLEER. Trimming removed 1 base from V and 8 bases from J, with 21 bases in between. This CDR3 spans 17 amino acids. The CDR3 coding sequence is TGCGCCAGCAGCCAAGCCCCCCTACCACTAGATCTAGATGAGCAGTTCTTC. Translated, it gives CASSQAPLPLDLDEQFF.

This clone has only a few counts. The chain combines TRBV13 with TRBJ1-3; weak D call: TRBD1 (5 bases). The germline gives CDR1 PRHDT, CDR2 FYEKMQ (reference sequence). The V end lost 5 bases, the J end lost 0 bases, and 17 bases lay between the germline ends. This CDR3 spans 17 amino acids. The CDR3 is CASSGGFGASSGNTIYF. In nucleotides, the CDR3 is TGTGCCAGCAGCGGTGGATTTGGGGCTAGCTCTGGAAACACCATATATTTT.

V and J are TRBV6-1 and TRBJ2-3, with TRBD1 as a possible D gene (5 bases). CDR3 length equals 13 residues. CDR1 and CDR2 (germline): MNHNS, SASEGT. Trimming removed 7 bases at V and 6 bases at J, with 14 bases between. In DNA form, the CDR3 reads TGTGCCAGCATCCAGTTCCAGGGCGATACGCAGTATTTT. This translates into CASIQFQGDTQYF.